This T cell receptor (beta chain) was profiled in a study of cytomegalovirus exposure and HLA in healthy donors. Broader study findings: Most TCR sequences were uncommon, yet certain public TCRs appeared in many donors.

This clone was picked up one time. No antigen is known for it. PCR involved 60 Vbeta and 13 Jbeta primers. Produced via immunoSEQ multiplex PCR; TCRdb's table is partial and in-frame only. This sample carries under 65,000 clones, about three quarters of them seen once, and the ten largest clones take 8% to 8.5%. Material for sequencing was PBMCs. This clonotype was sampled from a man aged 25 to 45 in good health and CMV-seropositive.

CDR3 DNA: TGTGCCAGCAGCCCCGGAGGGGCGGGGTTCACCGGGGAGCTGTTTTTT. Encoded protein: CASSPGGAGFTGELFF. V gene TRBV5-4 combines with J gene TRBJ2-2, with a possible D match to TRBD2 (6 bases). The CDR3 has 16 residues. Trimming took 4 bases from V and 4 from J, leaving 17 bases between them. Germline lookup yields CDR1 SGHNT and CDR2 YYREEE (reference sequence).